This T cell receptor beta chain was sequenced in a study of identical twins. Study-level results: Memory repertoires lacked the insertion deficit that abundant cord blood beta clonotypes showed.

This clonotype has only one observation. Its specificity is not known. Template switching added a universal primer binding site, and final cDNA carried unique molecular identifiers. From the 5' RACE reads, TCRdb called clonotypes with MiXCR, one entry per CDR3 protein. The sample consists of around 230,000 distinct CDR3 sequences, around a tenth of them appearing once. Germline loops: CDR1 KGHSH, CDR2 LQKENI. The germline V and J ends were trimmed by 2 bases and 0 bases, with 12 bases remaining between them. The CDR3 totals 16 residues. Only healthy Caucasians were included as donors. Sequencing was done on a sample of memory (CD45RO+) T cells sorted from blood. The chain links TRBV18 to TRBJ2-3; the D is unclear. The receptor was derived from a woman under 30 in good health. DNA for the CDR3: TGTGCCAGCTCACCAACCGGACCCCTAAGCACAGATACGCAGTATTTT. Its translation is CASSPTGPLSTDTQYF.